These T cell receptor beta chains were read from a single sample in a study of blood T cell repertoires in COVID-19. The protocol was immunoSEQ multiplex PCR, while the TCRdb copy is restricted to in-frame clones and leaves out a portion. This table has fewer than 80,000 clones, approximately 87% appearing once. The source material was peripheral blood. These receptor sequences come from a human donor in a cohort sampled during active COVID-19. The CDR3 runs from the conserved cysteine through the conserved F or W. A D gene is named only where the DNA matches it firmly. Not all rows give a size; the values are once, few, many and, for expanded clones, a class.

clone_size	v_call	j_call	d_call	cdr3_length	cdr3_aa	cdr3_nt
once	TRBV15	TRBJ1-1	TRBD1	15	CATSTPTGLDTEAFF	TGTGCCACCAGCACCCCGACAGGGTTAGACACTGAAGCTTTCTTT
-	TRBV13	TRBJ2-2	TRBD1	19	CASSQEPGQRVSNTGELFF	TGTGCCAGCAGCCAAGAGCCGGGACAGAGAGTTTCGAACACCGGGGAGCTGTTTTTT
-	TRBV5-1	TRBJ2-1	-	13	CASSKEDYNEQFF	TGCGCCAGCAGCAAGGAGGACTACAATGAGCAGTTCTTC
-	TRBV7-2	TRBJ1-5	-	14	CASSLDSSNQPQHF	TGTGCCAGCAGCTTGGACAGTAGCAATCAGCCCCAGCATTTT
-	TRBV4-3	TRBJ2-4	-	17	CASSQDSPAGLQNIQYF	TGCGCCAGCAGCCAAGATTCCCCGGCAGGGCTGCAAAACATTCAGTACTTC
-	TRBV9	TRBJ2-3	TRBD2	15	CASSVEGSGPDTQYF	TGTGCCAGCAGCGTAGAAGGTAGCGGGCCAGATACGCAGTATTTT
-	TRBV14	TRBJ2-7	-	13	CASSQALYYEQYF	TGTGCCAGCAGCCAAGCCCTTTACTACGAGCAGTACTTC
-	TRBV5-1	TRBJ1-6	TRBD1	15	CASSPSGQGSSPLHF	TGCGCCAGCAGCCCCTCGGGACAGGGCAGTTCACCCCTCCACTTT
-	TRBV10-3	TRBJ2-1	-	13	CAITSEQGREQFF	TGTGCCATCACTTCGGAACAGGGTCGTGAGCAGTTCTTC
-	TRBV5-4	TRBJ2-2	TRBD1	14	CASRVTGGSGELFF	TGTGCCAGCAGGGTGACAGGGGGTTCCGGGGAGCTGTTTTTT
-	TRBV7-6	TRBJ2-5	-	16	CASSRTRRGPGETQYF	TGTGCCAGCAGCCGCACACGGCGGGGGCCGGGGGAGACCCAGTACTTC